The present TCR beta chain was sequenced within a study of neoadjuvant anti-PD-1 for oral cavity cancer (dated by TCRdb to the early 2020s). For the study in its entirety: Three to four biweekly doses of nivolumab at 3 mg/kg were mostly administered to patients before curative-intent surgical resection. Patients who did not progress were given a fourth nivolumab dose at about day 43 and had definitive surgical resection on days 50-56. The parent correlative cohort included 11 to 13 patients, with an approximately 33% response rate. Patients with complete response, partial response or stable disease by RECIST 1.1 were defined as responders, whereas patients with progression were defined as non-responders. The paper as a whole reports these results and caveats: Within PBMCs, T cell clonality (Gini index) was significantly higher in non-responders than responders after neoadjuvant nivolumab. Higher pretreatment blood TCRbeta clonality and lower post-treatment tumor TCRbeta clonality were correlated with higher pretreatment blood Treg/Th17 ratios. The TCR analyses had only a few patients in each response group, and the authors called for validation in larger cohorts.

The time point label on this specimen signifies: after neoadjuvant nivolumab, at surgical resection. Patients were newly diagnosed with stage II-IVA oral cavity squamous cell carcinoma and had received no prior systemic or radiation treatment. Everyone in the cohort had locally advanced, HPV-negative oral cavity squamous cell carcinoma. Peripheral blood mononuclear cells were analyzed directly and were not maintained or expanded in culture. Samples came from a longitudinal correlative study of a single-arm phase II trial of neoadjuvant nivolumab in oral cavity squamous cell carcinoma. Subject-matched pre- and post-treatment PBMCs and tumors from three responders and three non-responders underwent genomic DNA-based TCRbeta sequencing. Peripheral blood mononuclear cells were collected once before nivolumab treatment and again after treatment, at the time of surgery. The Maxwell RSC DNA from Cells kit was used to isolate genomic DNA from PBMCs.

For deep sequencing, PBMC libraries mostly used roughly 0.5 ug of input genomic DNA, with six replicates for each sample. Following the manufacturer's instructions, the team built TCRbeta libraries using the immunoSEQ hsTCRbeta kit. The completed libraries were mixed into a single pool at 3 nM, then sequenced with an Illumina NovaSeq 6000 S4 flow cell. The paper's data handling went like this. The immunoSEQ Analyzer handled quality control and preprocessing of the raw data. The analysis was limited to productive rearrangements, and each clonotype was defined by a unique CDR3 amino acid sequence. Repertoire clonality was estimated as the Gini-Simpson index, which was computed with the R package tcR. Student's t test was used to compare Gini indices, and Pearson correlation was used to assess associations with tumor size change. In its TCRdb copy, this immuneACCESS table keeps in-frame sequences only and misses some clones. Where compared with another copy, unresolved V genes explain less than half of these, and the others have no known cause. Clone size and V and J calls were adopted from that table, with D and trimming inferred from the DNA. This sample is represented by roughly 68,000 clones; roughly nine tenths of them were singletons. Of the sample, around 2.6% is held by the ten largest clones.

Remarks on this clone: The target of this receptor is not known. Base qualities are not provided; no much larger clone lies one nucleotide away.

V is cut back by 4 bases and J by 7 bases, with 3 bases in the junction unmatched. From the germline V gene, CDR1 is MGHRA and CDR2 is YSYEKL. The CDR3 holds 14 amino acids from the cysteine to the phenylalanine. Solely the CDR3 DNA is kept, with 42 bases framed from the first base. Source: PBMCs, taken after nivolumab (anti-PD-1) treatment. The sequence was obtained from a person aged 35-79 years with oral cavity squamous cell carcinoma. This chain is built from TRBV4-1 and TRBJ1-4, and TRBD1 matches 10 of the central bases. CDR3 region: CASSRGTGVEKLFF. Read as DNA, the sequence is TGCGCCAGCAGCCGCGGGACAGGGGTTGAAAAACTGTTTTTT.